These T cell receptor beta chains were read from a single sample in a study of OX40 agonist ivuxolimab in advanced cancers. This table comes from immunoSEQ multiplex PCR, and its TCRdb copy is limited to in-frame clones, with some not included. The sample includes 45,000 or so clones, about 88% of them seen just once. The sequences come from CD4+ or CD8+ T cells sorted from blood, collected in a trial of the OX40 agonist ivuxolimab. These receptors were obtained from an adult with an advanced solid tumor such as melanoma, head and neck, liver or kidney cancer. CDR3s include the opening cysteine and the closing phenylalanine or tryptophan. The D gene is left open where the match is weak.

CDR3nt,CDR3aa,j_gene,v_gene,d_gene
TGTGCCAGCAGGGAGACCCGGGGCCTGAGCACAGATACGCAGTATTTT,CASRETRGLSTDTQYF,TRBJ2-3,TRBV7-9,.
TGCAGCGTTGAAATTTCCGGGGTTCCGAATCAGCCCCAGCATTTT,CSVEISGVPNQPQHF,TRBJ1-5,TRBV29-1,.
TGTGCCAGCAGTCTTCCGGGACAACTTAACACTGAAGCTTTCTTT,CASSLPGQLNTEAFF,TRBJ1-1,TRBV28,.
TGTGCCAGTGGACACGTGACTGGCGGTACCTACAATGAGCAGTTCTTC,CASGHVTGGTYNEQFF,TRBJ2-1,TRBV19,.
TGTGCCAGCAGCTTATATCCCGTTGGGGGCTATGGTCGGAATGAGCAGTTCTTC,CASSLYPVGGYGRNEQFF,TRBJ2-1,TRBV7-2,.
TGTGCTAGTGGTTTGTTAGGCGGGACAGGCACCGGGGAGCTGTTTTTT,CASGLLGGTGTGELFF,TRBJ2-2,TRBV12-5,TRBD1
TGCGCCAGCAGCTTGGCGGGAGAGGTCTACAATGAGCAGTTCTTC,CASSLAGEVYNEQFF,TRBJ2-1,TRBV5-1,.
TGTGCCAGCAGCTTAGGTCGGAGTAATGAAAAACTGTTTTTT,CASSLGRSNEKLFF,TRBJ1-4,TRBV7-8,.
TGTGCCAGCTCACTAGCGGGAGTCTACGAGCAGTACTTC,CASSLAGVYEQYF,TRBJ2-7,TRBV6-6,TRBD2
TGTGCCAGAAGCTTAATCTCAGCACGATATGGCTACACCTTC,CARSLISARYGYTF,TRBJ1-2,TRBV7-5,.
TGTGCCAGTAGTATCGACGGAAATCAGCCCCAGCATTTT,CASSIDGNQPQHF,TRBJ1-5,TRBV19,.
TGTGCCAGCAATCTAGCGGGAACAGATACGCAGTATTTT,CASNLAGTDTQYF,TRBJ2-3,TRBV28,TRBD2
TGTGCCAGCAGTCAAGAAGAGCGTTCGGGGGGCTACACCTTC,CASSQEERSGGYTF,TRBJ1-2,TRBV6-1,.